Following are 18 T cell receptor beta chains from one sample sequenced in a study of persistence of HIV-infected CD4 T cells. Their antigens are not known. The stimulus was an HIV-1 Gag 15-mer peptide pool, about 1 ug/peptide/mL. Sorted nonresponding memory CD4+ T cells were CD40L-negative, CD69-negative, CD45RO-high. This was the immunoSEQ version 4 assay in survey mode. Assay used: immunoSEQ multiplex PCR; TCRdb lists only in-frame clones, some missing. The profile shows about 40,000 clones, about four fifths of them singletons. Sample: CD4+ T cells sorted from PBMCs after approximately 20-hour stimulation, taken from a patient who received antiretroviral therapy. The origin of the receptors is an adult man with HIV who was CMV-seropositive.

This sequence joins TRBV9 and TRBJ2-3; D is possibly TRBD1 (5 bases). Germline V gene sequence: CDR1 SGDLS, CDR2 YYNGEE. With 3 bases removed from V and 0 bases from J, the gap between germline ends came to 8 bases. This CDR3 has 14 residues. The CDR3 here is CASSATVSTDTQYF. CDR3 coding DNA: TGTGCCAGCAGCGCGACAGTTAGCACAGATACGCAGTATTTT.

The chain combines TRBV30 with TRBJ2-5, with 8 bases matching TRBD1. The CDR3 loop spans 16 amino acids. Unmatched junction bases numbered 11, after V lost 0 bases and J lost 5 bases. Germline assignment: CDR1 GTSNPN and CDR2 SVGIG (reference sequence). The CDR3 region has the DNA TGTGCCTGGAGTGTACACTCAGGGGGCGGGAAGGAGACCCAGTACTTC. Translating gives CAWSVHSGGGKETQYF.

This chain connects TRBV5-6 to TRBJ2-7; D tentatively reads TRBD1 or TRBD2 (5 bases each). The CDR3 runs to 16 residues. The germline V and J ends were trimmed by 3 bases and 2 bases, with 18 bases remaining between them. CDR1 is SGHDT, CDR2 YYEEEE, per germline. In nucleotides, the CDR3 is TGTGCCAGCAGCTGGGGGTCAGGGAGATTAACCTACGAGCAGTACTTC. This encodes CASSWGSGRLTYEQYF. Complete variable domain (other parts from reference TRBV5-6 and TRBJ2-7): DAGVTQSPTHLIKTRGQQVTLRCSPKSGHDTVSWYQQALGQGPQFIFQYYEEEERQRGNFPDRFSGHQFPNYSSELNVNALLLGDSALYLCASSWGSGRLTYEQYFGPGTRLTVT.

The chain couples TRBV3-1 (or the pseudogene TRBV3-2) to TRBJ1-1; D is undetermined. The CDR3 has 14 residues. Germline values: CDR1 LGHDT, CDR2 YNNKEL (reference sequence). Trimming pared 0 bases from V and 3 bases from J, leaving 8 bases between. The CDR3, as DNA: TGTGCCAGCAGCCAAGATAGCCGGCACACTGAAGCTTTCTTT. Translated, it gives CASSQDSRHTEAFF.

The chain recombines TRBV6-5 with TRBJ1-2; maybe TRBD1 (5 bases). CDR1 is MNHEY, CDR2 SVGAGI, per germline. The CDR3 length is 14 residues. V was clipped by 5 bases and J by 2 bases, with 12 bases between them. In DNA form, the CDR3 reads TGTGCCAGCAGTAAGCAGGGCCCCAACTATGGCTACACCTTC. Protein product: CASSKQGPNYGYTF.

J is TRBJ1-4 and V is TRBV30; TRBD1 might be the D (5 bases). The CDR3 sequence is 14 residues long. Germline V gives CDR1 GTSNPN, CDR2 SVGIG (reference sequence). Deletions cut 3 bases from V and 3 bases from J, with 11 bases between. CDR3 residues: CAWRQARANEKLFF. The CDR3 region has the DNA TGTGCCTGGAGACAGGCTCGGGCTAATGAAAAACTGTTTTTT.

This clone was seen a handful of times. The CDR3 DNA follows: TGTGCCAGTACCGGCCGGGGGCGGAGGGCTGAAGCTTTCTTT. This gives the protein CASTGRGRRAEAFF. The chain recombines TRBV19 with TRBJ1-1; D possibly corresponds to TRBD1 (6 bases). Per the germline V gene, CDR1 is LNHDA and CDR2 is SQIVND (reference sequence). V was pared by 7 bases and J by 6 bases, with 18 bases between. The CDR3 runs to 14 residues.

J is TRBJ2-5 and V is TRBV5-6; 9 nucleotides match TRBD1. Germline V gene sequence: CDR1 SGHDT, CDR2 YYEEEE. The J segment lost 4 bases and the V segment lost 3 bases, leaving 7 bases of the junction unmatched. CDR3 length: 15 amino acids. This CDR3 is CASSSGTGRRETQYF. DNA for the CDR3: TGTGCCAGCAGCTCCGGGACAGGGAGACGAGAGACCCAGTACTTC.

The chain uses TRBV4-1 and TRBJ1-6; 7 nucleotides line up with TRBD1. Unmatched junction bases numbered 5, after V lost 0 bases and J lost 9 bases. The germline V gene has CDR1 MGHRA and CDR2 YSYEKL. This CDR3 has 15 amino acids. CDR3 DNA sequence: TGCGCCAGCAGCCAAGATCTACAGGGGCGTTCACCCCTCCACTTT. Translated: CASSQDLQGRSPLHF.

By sample fraction, this clone is medium-sized (0.01 to 0.1%). Written as DNA, the CDR3 is TGTGCCTGGAGCTCCGGGACAGGGTATTCACCCCTCCACTTT. It yields the protein CAWSSGTGYSPLHF. This rearrangement joins TRBV30 to TRBJ1-6; TRBD1 agrees at 9 bases. The CDR3 sequence is 14 residues long. Looked up from germline, CDR1 is GTSNPN and CDR2 is SVGIG (reference sequence). V lost 3 bases, J lost 8 bases, and 5 bases stayed unmatched.

This chain uses TRBV6-6 with TRBJ1-2; TRBD1 is a possible D gene (6 bases). The CDR3 has 12 amino acids. Germline V gene lookup returns CDR1 MNHNY and CDR2 SVGAGI (reference sequence). V dropped 5 bases and J dropped 7 bases, with 11 bases sitting between them. In DNA form, the CDR3 reads TGTGCCAGCAGTACAGGGTCTGCTGGCTACACCTTC. Protein: CASSTGSAGYTF.

The CDR3 DNA reads as TGTGCCAGCAGCTTGGGGAGGCAGGGGGTATATGGCTACACCTTC. Its translation is CASSLGRQGVYGYTF. V and J are TRBV5-4 and TRBJ1-2; TRBD1 aligns across 7 bases. V was clipped by 0 bases and J by 5 bases; unmatched bases: 7. Germline assignment: CDR1 SGHNT and CDR2 YYREEE (reference sequence). The CDR3 consists of 15 residues.

This clone was observed a few times. The gene calls are TRBV10-3 and TRBJ2-1, with a tentative D call TRBD1 (5 bases). The length of the CDR3 is 15 residues. Trimming took off 2 bases at V and 8 bases at J, with 16 bases between the two ends. Germline CDR1 is ENHRY and CDR2 is SYGVKD. Written as DNA, the CDR3 is TGTGCCATCAGTGAGGGGCAGGGAATCGGCGATGAGCAGTTCTTC. Translated, it gives CAISEGQGIGDEQFF.

The rearrangement uses TRBV27 and TRBJ1-4; possibly TRBD1 for D (6 bases). The CDR3 runs to 12 residues. Germline loops: CDR1 MNHEY, CDR2 SMNVEV (reference sequence). Trimming cost V 4 bases and J 11 bases, with 11 bases left between them. The DNA of the CDR3 is TGTGCCAGCAGTTCCAAGGGGGGTAAACTGTTTTTT. Translation: CASSSKGGKLFF. The full variable domain, completed using reference TRBV27 and TRBJ1-4, is EAQVTQNPRYLITVTGKKLTVTCSQNMNHEYMSWYRQDPGLGLRQIYYSMNVEVTDKGDVPEGYKVSRKEKRNFPLILESPSPNQTSLYFCASSSKGGKLFFGSGTQLSVL.

The J gene is TRBJ2-7, the V gene TRBV29-1; tentative D call: TRBD2 (5 bases). CDR1 SQVTM and CDR2 ANQGSEA come from the germline V gene. V shed 2 bases and J shed 3 bases, with 17 bases lying between them. The CDR3 is 15 residues long. CDR3 DNA sequence: TGCAGCGTTGAATGGGAGTCGGAACCCCACTACGAGCAGTACTTC. It codes for CSVEWESEPHYEQYF.

The chain carries TRBV18 and TRBJ2-2; unclear D gene. The ends were cut back, 3 bases at V and 1 base at J, with 9 bases in the middle. Looked up from germline, CDR1 is KGHSH and CDR2 is LQKENI. The CDR3 has 15 residues. The CDR3: CASSPRHLNTGELFF. In nucleotides, the CDR3 is TGTGCCAGCTCACCTCGACACCTGAACACCGGGGAGCTGTTTTTT.

This sequence joins TRBV27 and TRBJ1-1, with D maybe TRBD1 (6 bases). Germline values: CDR1 MNHEY, CDR2 SMNVEV (reference sequence). V was cut by 2 bases and J by 12 bases, with 16 bases left in between. The CDR3 is 13 amino acids. In DNA form, the CDR3 reads TGTGCCAGCAGTTTAGAACGGGACACCACAACTTTCTTT. Protein sequence: CASSLERDTTTFF.

The chain couples TRBV18 to TRBJ2-1; 9 nucleotides align to TRBD1. This CDR3 region has 17 residues. The germline CDR1 and CDR2 sequences are KGHSH and LQKENI. Trimming cost V 5 bases and J 3 bases; bases outside gene matches: 11. DNA for the CDR3: TGTGCCAGCTCATTGCCGGGACAGGGTTTCGGCTACAATGAGCAGTTCTTC. Its translation is CASSLPGQGFGYNEQFF.